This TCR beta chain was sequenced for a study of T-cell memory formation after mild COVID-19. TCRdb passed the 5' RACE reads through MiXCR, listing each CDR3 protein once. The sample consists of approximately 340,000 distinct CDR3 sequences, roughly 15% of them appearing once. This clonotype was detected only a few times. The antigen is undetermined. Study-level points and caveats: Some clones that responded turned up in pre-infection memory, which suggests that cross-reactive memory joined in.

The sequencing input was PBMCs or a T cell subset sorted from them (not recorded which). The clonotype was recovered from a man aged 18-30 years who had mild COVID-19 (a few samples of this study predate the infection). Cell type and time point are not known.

The CDR3: CASTGSGVPGDTQYF. The CDR3 DNA reads as TGTGCCAGCACCGGATCGGGAGTTCCTGGGGATACGCAGTATTTT. The chain is built from TRBV6-2 or TRBV6-3 and TRBJ2-3; D is perhaps TRBD2 (6 bases). Deletions cut 7 bases from V and 6 bases from J, with 20 bases between. CDR1 MNHEY and CDR2 SVGEGT come from the germline V gene. The CDR3 runs 15 residues.